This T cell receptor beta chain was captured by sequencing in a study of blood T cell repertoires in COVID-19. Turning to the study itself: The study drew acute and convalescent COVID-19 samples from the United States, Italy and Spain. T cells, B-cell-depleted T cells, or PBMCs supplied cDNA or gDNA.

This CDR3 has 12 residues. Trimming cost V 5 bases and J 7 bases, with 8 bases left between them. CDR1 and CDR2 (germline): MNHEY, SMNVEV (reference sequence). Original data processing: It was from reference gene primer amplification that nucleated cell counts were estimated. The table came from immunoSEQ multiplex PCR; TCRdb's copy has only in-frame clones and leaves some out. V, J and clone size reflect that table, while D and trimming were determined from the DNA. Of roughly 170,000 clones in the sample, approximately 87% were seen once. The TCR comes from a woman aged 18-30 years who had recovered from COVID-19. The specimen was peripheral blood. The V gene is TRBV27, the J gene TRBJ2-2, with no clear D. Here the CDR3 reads CASSPTGGELFF. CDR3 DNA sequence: TGTGCCAGCAGTCCCACGGGCGGGGAGCTGTTTTTT.